This TCR beta chain was profiled in a study of cytomegalovirus exposure and HLA in healthy donors. In the study overall: Researchers previously reported finding 100 million or so unique TCR beta sequences from about 200 million T cells. Study-level findings and limits: What was likely a sequencing artifact was a cluster of highly shared sequence variants. Another analysis was done later, and it associated roughly 15,000 TCR beta sequences with HLA alleles at 0.05 false discovery rate.

This PCR relied on a set of 60 Vbeta primers and 13 Jbeta primers. Assay: immunoSEQ multiplex PCR; the TCRdb copy retains only in-frame clones and omits some. The table shows some 190,000 clones, with 82% occurring only once. Germline V gives CDR1 SGDLS, CDR2 YYNGEE. With 4 bases clipped from V and 3 bases from J, the junction kept 10 bases outside the gene matches. The CDR3 loop spans 15 amino acids. As regards this clone: The target antigen is unknown.

Input material: PBMCs. The TCR originated in a middle-aged man in good health and CMV-seronegative. The rearrangement uses TRBV9 and TRBJ2-7; TRBD2 matches 7 bases. Here the CDR3 DNA reads TGTGCCAGCAGCACCTCTAGCGGTACCTACTACGAGCAGTACTTC. It is translated as CASSTSSGTYYEQYF.